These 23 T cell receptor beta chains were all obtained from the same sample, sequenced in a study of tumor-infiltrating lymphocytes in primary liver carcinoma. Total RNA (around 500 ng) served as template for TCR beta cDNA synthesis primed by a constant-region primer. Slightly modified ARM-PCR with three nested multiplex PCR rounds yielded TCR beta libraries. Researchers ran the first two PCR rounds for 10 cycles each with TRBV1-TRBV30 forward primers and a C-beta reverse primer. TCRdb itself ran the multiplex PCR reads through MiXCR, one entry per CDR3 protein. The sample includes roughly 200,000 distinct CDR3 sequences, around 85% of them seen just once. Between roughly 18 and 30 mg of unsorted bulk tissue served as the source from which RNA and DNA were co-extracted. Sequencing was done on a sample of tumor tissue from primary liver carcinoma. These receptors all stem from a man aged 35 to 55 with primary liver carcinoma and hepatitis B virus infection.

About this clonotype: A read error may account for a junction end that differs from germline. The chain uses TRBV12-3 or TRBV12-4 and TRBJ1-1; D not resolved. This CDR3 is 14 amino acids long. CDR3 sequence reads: CASIPGRQNIEAFF. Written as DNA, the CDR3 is TGTGCCAGCATCCCCGGGAGGCAGAACATTGAAGCTTTCTTT.

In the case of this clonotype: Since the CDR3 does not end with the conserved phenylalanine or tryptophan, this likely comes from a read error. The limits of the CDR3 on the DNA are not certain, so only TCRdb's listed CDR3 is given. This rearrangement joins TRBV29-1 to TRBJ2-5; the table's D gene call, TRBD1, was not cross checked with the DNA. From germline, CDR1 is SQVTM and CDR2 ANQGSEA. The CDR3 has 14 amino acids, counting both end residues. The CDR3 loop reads CSVETGHGQETQYI.

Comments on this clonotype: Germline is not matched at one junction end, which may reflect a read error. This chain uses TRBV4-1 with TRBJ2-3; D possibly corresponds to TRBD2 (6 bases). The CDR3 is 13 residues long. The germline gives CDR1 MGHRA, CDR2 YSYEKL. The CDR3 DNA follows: TGCGCCAGCAACCAAGAATACCAGGAGGGACCCCATTTT. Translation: CASNQEYQEGPHF.

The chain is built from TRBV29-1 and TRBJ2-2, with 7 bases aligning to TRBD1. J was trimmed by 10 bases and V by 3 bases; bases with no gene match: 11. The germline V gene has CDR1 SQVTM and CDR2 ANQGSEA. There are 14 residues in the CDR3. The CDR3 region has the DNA TGCAGCGTTGAGGGAAAGGGGGCGCCCGAGGAGCTGTTTTTT. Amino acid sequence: CSVEGKGAPEELFF.

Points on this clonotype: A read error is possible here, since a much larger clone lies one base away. The DNA of the CDR3 is TGCGCCAGCAGCGCTGCGGGAAGTTACAATGAGCAGTTCTTC. Translation: CASSAAGSYNEQFF. This sequence joins TRBV5-1 and TRBJ2-1, with D tentatively TRBD2 (6 bases). The CDR3 has 14 amino acids. V lost 4 bases, J lost 4 bases, and 12 bases lay in between. Germline V gene lookup returns CDR1 SGHRS and CDR2 YFSETQ.

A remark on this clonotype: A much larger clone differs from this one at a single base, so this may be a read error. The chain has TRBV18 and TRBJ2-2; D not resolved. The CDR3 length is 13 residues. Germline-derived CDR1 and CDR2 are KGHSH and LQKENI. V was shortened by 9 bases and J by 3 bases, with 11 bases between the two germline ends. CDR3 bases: TGTGCCAGTCAGGAAGCGTACACCGGGGAGCTGTTTTTT. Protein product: CASQEAYTGELFF.

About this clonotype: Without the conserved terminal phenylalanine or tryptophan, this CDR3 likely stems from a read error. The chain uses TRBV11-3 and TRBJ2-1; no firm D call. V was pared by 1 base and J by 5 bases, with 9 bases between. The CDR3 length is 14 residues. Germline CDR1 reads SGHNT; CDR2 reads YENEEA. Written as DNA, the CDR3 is TGTGCCAGCAGCTTAGGGATCATCAACAATGAGCAGTTCTTA. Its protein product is CASSLGIINNEQFL.

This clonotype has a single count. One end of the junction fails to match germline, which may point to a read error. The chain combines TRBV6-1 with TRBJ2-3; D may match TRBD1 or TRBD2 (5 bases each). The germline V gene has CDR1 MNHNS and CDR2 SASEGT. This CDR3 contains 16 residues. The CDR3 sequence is CASCEIGGHYTDMQYF. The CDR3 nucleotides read TGTGCCAGCTGTGAAATAGGAGGACACTACACAGATATGCAGTATTTT.

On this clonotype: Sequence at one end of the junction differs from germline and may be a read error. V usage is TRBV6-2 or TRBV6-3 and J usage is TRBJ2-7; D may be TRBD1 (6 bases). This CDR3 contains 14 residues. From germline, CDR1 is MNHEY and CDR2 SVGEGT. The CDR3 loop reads CASSLRDMAHEQYF. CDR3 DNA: TGTGCCAGCAGTCTCCGGGACATGGCCCACGAGCAATACTTC.

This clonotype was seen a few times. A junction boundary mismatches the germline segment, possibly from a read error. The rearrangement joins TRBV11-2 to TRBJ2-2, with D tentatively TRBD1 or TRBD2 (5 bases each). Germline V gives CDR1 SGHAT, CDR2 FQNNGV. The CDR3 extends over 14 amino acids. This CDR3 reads CASNTDSDTGELYF. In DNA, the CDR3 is TGTGCCAGCAACACAGATTCGGACACCGGGGAGCTATATTTC.

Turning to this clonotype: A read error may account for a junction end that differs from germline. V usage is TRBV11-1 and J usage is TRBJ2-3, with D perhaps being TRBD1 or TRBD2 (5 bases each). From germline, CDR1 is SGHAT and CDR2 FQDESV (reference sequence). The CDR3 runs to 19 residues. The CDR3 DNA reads TGTGCCAGCAGCTCTGGGGGAAGATCTGTTGGAGCCCTCACATATACGCAGTATTTT. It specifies CASSSGGRSVGALTYTQYF. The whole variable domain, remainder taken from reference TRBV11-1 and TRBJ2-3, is EAEVAQSPRYKITEKSQAVAFWCDPISGHATLYWYRQILGQGPELLVQFQDESVVDDSQLPKDRFSAERLKGVDSTLKIQPAELGDSAMYLCASSSGGRSVGALTYTQYFGPGTRLTVL.

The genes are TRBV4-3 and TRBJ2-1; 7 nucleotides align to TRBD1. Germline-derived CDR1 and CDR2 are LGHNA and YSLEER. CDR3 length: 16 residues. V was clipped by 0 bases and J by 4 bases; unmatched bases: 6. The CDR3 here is CASSQETRGMYNEQFF. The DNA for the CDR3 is TGCGCCAGCAGCCAAGAGACCAGGGGGATGTACAATGAGCAGTTCTTC.

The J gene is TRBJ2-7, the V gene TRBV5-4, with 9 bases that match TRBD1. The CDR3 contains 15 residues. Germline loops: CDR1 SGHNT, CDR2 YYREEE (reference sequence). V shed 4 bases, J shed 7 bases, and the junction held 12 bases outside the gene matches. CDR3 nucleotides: TGTGCCAGCAGCCCAACAGGGACAGGGATAAAGGAGCAGTACTTC. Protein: CASSPTGTGIKEQYF.

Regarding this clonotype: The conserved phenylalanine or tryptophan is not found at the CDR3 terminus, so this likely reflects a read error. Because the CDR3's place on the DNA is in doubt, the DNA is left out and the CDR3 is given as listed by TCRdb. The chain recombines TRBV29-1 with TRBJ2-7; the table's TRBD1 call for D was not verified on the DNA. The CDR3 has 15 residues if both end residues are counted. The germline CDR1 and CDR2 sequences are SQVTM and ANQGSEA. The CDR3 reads CSVEVGDSFNYEQYL.

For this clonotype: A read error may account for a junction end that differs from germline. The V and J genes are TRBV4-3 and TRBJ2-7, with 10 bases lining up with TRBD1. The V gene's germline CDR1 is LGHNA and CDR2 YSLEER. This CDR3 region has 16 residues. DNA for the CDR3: TGCGCCAGCAGCCAATCCGGGACAGGGGAATCCTACGAGCAGAGCTTC. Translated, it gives CASSQSGTGESYEQSF.

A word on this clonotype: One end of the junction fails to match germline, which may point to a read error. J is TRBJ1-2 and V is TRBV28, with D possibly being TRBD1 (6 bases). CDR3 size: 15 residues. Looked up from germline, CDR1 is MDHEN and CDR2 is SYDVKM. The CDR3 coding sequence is TGTGCCAGCAGGCGGAGAGGGGGAGAGAACTATGGTTACACCTTC. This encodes CASRRRGGENYGYTF.

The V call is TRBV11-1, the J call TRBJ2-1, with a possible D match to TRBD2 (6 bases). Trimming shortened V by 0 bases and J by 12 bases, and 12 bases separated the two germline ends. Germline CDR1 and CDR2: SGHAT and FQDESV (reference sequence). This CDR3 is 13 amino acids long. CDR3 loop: CASSLALGGWQFF. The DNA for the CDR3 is TGTGCCAGCAGCTTAGCACTCGGAGGGTGGCAGTTCTTC.

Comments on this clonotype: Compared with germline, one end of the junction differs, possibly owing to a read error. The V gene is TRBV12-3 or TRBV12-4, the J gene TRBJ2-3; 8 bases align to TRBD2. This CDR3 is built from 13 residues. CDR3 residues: CVSSTSGTDTQYF. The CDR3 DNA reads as TGTGTCAGCAGTACTAGCGGCACAGATACACAGTATTTT.

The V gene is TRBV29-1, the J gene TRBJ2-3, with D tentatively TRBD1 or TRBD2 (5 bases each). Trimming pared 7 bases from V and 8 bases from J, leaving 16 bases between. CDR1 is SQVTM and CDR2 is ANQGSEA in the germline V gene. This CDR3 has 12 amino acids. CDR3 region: CSAETTGGTQYF. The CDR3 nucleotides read TGCAGCGCTGAGACTACAGGAGGTACGCAGTATTTT.

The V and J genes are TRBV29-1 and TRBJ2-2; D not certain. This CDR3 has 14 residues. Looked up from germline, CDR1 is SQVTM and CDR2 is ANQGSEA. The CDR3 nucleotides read TGCAACGTCGTAACAGTGAGCTTGACCGGGGAGCTGTTTTTT. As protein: CNVVTVSLTGELFF.

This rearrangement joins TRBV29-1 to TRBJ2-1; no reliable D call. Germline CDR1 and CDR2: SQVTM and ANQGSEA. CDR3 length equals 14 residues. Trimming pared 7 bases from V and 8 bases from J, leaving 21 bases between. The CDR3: CSAYKTRGRDEQFF. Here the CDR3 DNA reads TGCAGCGCCTATAAGACCAGAGGCCGCGATGAGCAGTTCTTC.

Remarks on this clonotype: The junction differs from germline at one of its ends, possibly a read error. DNA of the CDR3: TGCGCCAGCAGCTTGAACGACCACATTAGCACAGATAGGCAGTATTTT. It yields the protein CASSLNDHISTDRQYF. V gene TRBV5-1 combines with J gene TRBJ2-3; D uncertain. The CDR3 length is 16 residues. The germline gives CDR1 SGHRS, CDR2 YFSETQ.

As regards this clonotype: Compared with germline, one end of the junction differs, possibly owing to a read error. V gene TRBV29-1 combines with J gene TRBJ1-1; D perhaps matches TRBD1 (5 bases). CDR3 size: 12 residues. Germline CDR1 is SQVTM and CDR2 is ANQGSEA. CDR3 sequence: CSARWGTTEAIF. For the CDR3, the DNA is TGCAGCGCTCGATGGGGCACGACTGAAGCTATCTTT.